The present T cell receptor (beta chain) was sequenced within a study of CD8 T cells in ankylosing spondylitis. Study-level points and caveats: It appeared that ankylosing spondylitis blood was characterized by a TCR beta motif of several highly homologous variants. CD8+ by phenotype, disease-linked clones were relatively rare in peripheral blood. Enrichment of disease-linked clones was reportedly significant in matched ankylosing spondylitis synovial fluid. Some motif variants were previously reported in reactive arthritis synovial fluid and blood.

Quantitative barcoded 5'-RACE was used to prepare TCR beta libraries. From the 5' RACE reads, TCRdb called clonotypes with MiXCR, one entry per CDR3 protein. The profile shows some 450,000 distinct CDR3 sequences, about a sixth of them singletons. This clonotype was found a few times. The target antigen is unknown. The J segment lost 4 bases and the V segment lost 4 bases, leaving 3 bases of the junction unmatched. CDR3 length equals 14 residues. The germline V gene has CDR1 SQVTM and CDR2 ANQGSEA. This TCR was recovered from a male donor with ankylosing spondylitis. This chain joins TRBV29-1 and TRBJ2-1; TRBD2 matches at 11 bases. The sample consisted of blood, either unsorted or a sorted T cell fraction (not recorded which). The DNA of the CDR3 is TGCAGCGTTGGCGGGACTAGCGGATACAATGAGCAGTTCTTC. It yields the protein CSVGGTSGYNEQFF.